Reported below is one TCR beta chain. Its antigen is unidentified. In germline, CDR1 is MDHEN, CDR2 SYDVKM. The trim removed 6 bases at V and 6 bases at J, leaving 10 bases unmatched. This CDR3 contains 15 residues. Genomic DNA of every subset was divided equally among multiple immunoSEQ plates. Produced via immunoSEQ multiplex PCR; TCRdb's table is partial and in-frame only. The repertoire consists of 1,500,000 or so clones, with approximately 98.5% occurring once and the leading ten covering 0.36%. These data are taken from a study of shared clonotypes between healthy human individuals. Findings of the study overall: Roughly 5% of naive CD4 clonotypes were shared across a few donors. Deeper or shallower sequencing was expected to change how clonotypes are shared among donors. All-four-donor shared clonotypes had higher generation probabilities than non-shared clonotypes did.

This sequence was found in a man aged 25-45 years in good health. V usage is TRBV28 and J usage is TRBJ2-2, with TRBD1 matching over 7 bases. Sequenced: naive CD4+ T cells sorted from blood. Stated subset: CD45RA+ positively selected. Here the CDR3 DNA reads TGTGCCAGCAGACTACCGGGACAGTATTCCGGGGAGCTGTTTTTT. Amino acids: CASRLPGQYSGELFF.